This record concerns one T cell receptor beta chain sequence. Its antigen remains unidentified. Library creation used the immunoSEQ multiplex PCR assay. For the multiplex PCR, a mixture combining 60 forward primers for TCR Vbeta segments and 13 reverse primers for TCR Jbeta segments was used. Amplification of the CDR3 region of rearranged TCR beta genes was performed with a multiplex PCR assay on genomic DNA. The amplified TCR beta libraries were sequenced on the Illumina HiSeq System as 87-base-pair reads. From the authors' description of their analysis: Across the 666 repertoires, a later analysis counted 60 million to 90 million unique TCR beta chains, around 10 million of which were shared by at least two donors. A nearest-neighbor algorithm error-corrected the raw reads and collapsed the reads into unique sequences, merging closely related sequences to remove PCR and sequencing errors. V, D and J gene segments were assigned by aligning CDR3 sequences to IMGT reference sequences. For a sequence to be retained, a match of at least six nucleotides to both a V gene segment and a J gene segment was required. A rearrangement counted as productive if the CDR3 had no stop codons and remained in frame with V and J, and every other rearrangement counted as non-productive. CDR3 was defined according to IMGT convention as the region running from the second conserved V-encoded cysteine to the conserved J-encoded phenylalanine. The earlier analysis of a few hundred of the donors excluded sequences that lacked an unambiguous match to a single V gene segment. In an earlier analysis of about 590 of the donors, a V segment was called functional when productive rearrangements were above 56.7%, and segregating when the standard deviation between donors exceeded 5%. A statistical classification framework was built for diagnosing cytomegalovirus status from the catalog of TCR beta chain sequences. In a later analysis, V and J genes were assigned by comparing TCR nucleotide sequences against IMGT/GENE-DB human TR gene sequences. The TCRdist pipeline was used in a later analysis to assign CDR3 sequences and most-parsimonious VDJ recombination scenarios. In a later analysis, each TCR beta chain was defined by its CDR3 amino acid sequence together with its V-gene family, and reads without a unique V-gene family were excluded. A later analysis removed 550 to 700 highly shared, low-generation-probability nucleotide sequences to deal with suspected cross-contamination and a sequencing artifact. A later analysis calculated a clonal expansion index for each public chain from normalized within-repertoire ranks of inferred template counts. In a later analysis, generation probabilities were computed with a VDJ recombination model fitted to out-of-frame rearrangements, and the resulting probabilities were checked against IGoR. In a later analysis, hypergeometric tests were used to score TCR-TCR, TCR-HLA and TCR-CMV co-occurrence, with a repertoire-size bias correction applied to TCR pairs. A later analysis estimated false discovery rates by permuting HLA or CMV assignments 20 times. A later analysis grouped co-occurring TCRs with DBSCAN, adding TCRdist sequence similarity when clustering within HLA-allele-positive subsets. Co-occurrence clustering excluded repertoires with fewer than 30,000 or more than 120,000 public chains, plus five with anomalous nucleotide sharing. TCRdb took over this immuneACCESS table, retaining in-frame rearrangements with V and J assigned. Such tables are incomplete; in checked studies, under half of the missing clones stem from an unresolved V gene, and the remainder is unexplained. That table furnishes V, J and clone size, whereas the DNA furnished D and trimming. The table of this sample itemizes 120,000 to 150,000 clones. Jointly, the top ten make up roughly 2.5% of the sample.

The data were taken from a study of cytomegalovirus exposure and HLA in healthy donors (dated by TCRdb to 2015 to 2018). The study in broad terms: According to an earlier analysis of 587 of the donors, 150 million to 200 million T cells yielded over 100 million unique TCR beta sequences and approximately 300 Gb of sequence data. An early release covering roughly 600 HLA-typed donors comprised approximately 300 gigabases of sequencing data and some 79 million unique TCR sequences. Of the 398 genotyped donors, 81% were placed in the genetic ancestry cluster associated with self-reported Caucasian donors. The study was designed to test whether signatures of past pathogen exposure could be identified by cataloging public T cell receptors. The study used immunosequencing to profile the T cell repertoires of several hundred subjects and linked those repertoires to cytomegalovirus serostatus. A separate validation cohort of some 130 different subjects was used in addition to the roughly 700-subject first cohort. High-throughput TCR immunosequencing, statistical association of individual TCRs with disease status, and machine learning were combined to predict cytomegalovirus infection status. A later analysis re-examined previously published TCR beta repertoires from around 670 donors and added high-resolution HLA genotyping to investigate patterns of TCR occurrence. The later analysis used no new phenotypic data to find candidate immune exposures, relying instead on TCR beta sequences and their occurrence across donors. An earlier analysis of some 600 of the donors applied high-throughput TCR beta sequencing to assess whether each TCR beta V gene segment acted as functional or pseudogenic. Donor age, sex, ethnicity and CMV serostatus were compiled alongside the repertoire data. Genome-wide SNP genotypes for about three fifths of the roughly 670 donors were used in a later genetic analysis, which treated that subset as a discovery cohort. All discovery cohort repertoires had been generated using a single sequencing platform. Class I and class II HLA loci were covered by the typing at four-digit resolution. Typing coverage differed by locus: A, B, C, DRB1 and DQB1 were typed in about 620-630 donors, DQA1 in about 500, DPA1 in 600 to 610, and DPB1 in 450 to 480. Roughly five DR-DQ haplotypes were handled as single units for association and clustering, since linkage in the cohort was strong. Among about 390 genotyped donors of the cohort, an average of about 240,000 unique TCR beta nucleotide sequences were sequenced per donor, 15% to 20% of them non-productive. General study outcomes and caveats: A later analysis found that most CMV-associated TCR beta chains appeared HLA-restricted, with HLA associations seemingly driven largely by CMV exposure. Linkage disequilibrium might explain the correlated functional status among segregating V segments, but an unknown experimental factor could not be excluded. Broadly in line with IMGT annotations, most TCR beta V segments showed up in productive rearrangements about 90% or about 30% of the time in an earlier analysis of around 600 of the donors. When HLA alleles, especially DR and DQ, strongly co-occurred, attributing TCR associations to individual alleles was difficult. A further reported finding was that TCR beta sequences accurately predicted the HLA-A and HLA-B alleles for most subjects in the first cohort. A few of the identified cytomegalovirus-associated TCR beta chains were confirmed in vitro to be specific for cytomegalovirus antigens. In both the original and validation cohorts, the classifier was reported to diagnose cytomegalovirus status with high specificity and sensitivity. The authors suggested that the approach could potentially be generalized to other disease states and immunological phenotypes. A cluster of highly shared sequence variants was judged likely to represent a technical artifact of the sequencing pipeline. In a later analysis, the rate of TCR association differed among HLA loci, with DRB1 alleles having the most associated TCRs and HLA-C alleles having the fewest. According to a later analysis, parvovirus B19, influenza, CMV and Epstein-Barr virus appeared linked to several top co-occurrence clusters. Specific HLA alleles were associated with 15,000 to 20,000 TCR beta sequences at a false discovery rate of 0.05 in a later analysis. Because HLA typing was missing for some donors at each locus, association tests included only the typed subset. According to a later genetic analysis, donors in an Asian-associated ancestry cluster had fewer N-insertions in productive TCRs than the approximately 630-donor mean. In the study, approximately 160 TCR beta chains were listed as associated with cytomegalovirus. Because the 87-base-pair reads could not distinguish some IMGT-functional V segments, including TRBV6-2 and TRBV6-3, those segments were excluded. For the cohort, immune exposure information was limited to CMV serostatus. An association between a missense DCLRE1C variant and V-gene and J-gene trimming of TCR beta chains was found in a later genetic analysis and replicated in an independent cohort. In this cohort, only TCR beta chains were sequenced, and detectable features were limited by the absence of alpha or paired-chain data. In a later analysis, HLA-associated TCR beta chains were found to be more clonally expanded and to have lower generation probabilities than equally common non-associated chains. Roughly uniform sequencing depth across donors was assumed in presence/absence analyses, although this assumption may not hold. Most TCR sequences were observed very rarely across donors, whereas some public TCRs were present in many individuals. Over 15 rarely observed V segments, including chromosome 9 orphons, were excluded from the earlier analysis of several hundred of the donors because counts were too low.

The CDR3 runs 14 amino acids, cysteine and phenylalanine included. CDR3 DNA is the only sequence kept; it has 42 bases, read in frame from the first base. V is pruned by 5 bases and J by 9 bases, leaving 13 bases of the junction without a gene match. The germline V gene supplies CDR1 SGHNT and CDR2 YENEEA. In total, roughly 670 healthy bone marrow donors made up the cohort. All cohort members were sampled while nominally healthy, although unrecorded immune exposures were likely present. The donor tested CMV seronegative, placing the donor among the approximately 400 seronegative members of the cohort. Each donor provided a peripheral blood sample, and peripheral blood mononuclear cells were used for TCR beta sequencing. The Qiagen DNeasy Blood Extraction Kit was used to extract genomic DNA from the blood cell samples.

The material sequenced was PBMCs. The chain is assembled from TRBV11-3 and TRBJ2-7, and TRBD1 aligns with 7 junction nucleotides. The receptor's source is a man in his forties in good health and CMV-seronegative. In nucleotide form, the sequence is TGTGCCAGCAGCCCCGGGACAGTGGGAGCTGTGCAGTACTTC. Its translation is CASSPGTVGAVQYF.